A selection of T cell receptor beta chains follows, all from one sample in a study of blood T cell repertoires in COVID-19. Some clones are missing from TCRdb's copy, which holds only in-frame ones; the method was immunoSEQ multiplex PCR. This sample has about 310,000 clones, with roughly 91% found just once. The specimen sequenced was PBMCs or T cells enriched from blood (not recorded which). These receptors all come from a woman aged 25-40 years who had recovered from COVID-19. The CDR3 runs from the conserved cysteine through the conserved F or W. The order of the fields is clone size, V gene, D gene, J gene, CDR3 DNA, CDR3 protein. D genes are given only for firm matches. Only some rows state a clone size, as once, few, many or a class for expanded clones.

NA	TRBV5-1	TRBD1	TRBJ1-6	TGCGCCAGCAGCCCTGGGACAGCGTATAATTCACCCCTCCACTTT	CASSPGTAYNSPLHF
NA	TRBV5-4	NA	TRBJ1-4	TGTGCCAGCAGTGGGAGGAACGATGAAAAACTGTTTTTT	CASSGRNDEKLFF
NA	TRBV7-9	NA	TRBJ1-2	TGTGCCAGCAGCTTCCAACCACAGGGTGGCAGCTATGGCTACACCTTC	CASSFQPQGGSYGYTF
once	TRBV27	TRBD2	TRBJ2-5	TGTGCCAGCAGTCCGGGACTAGCGAGGGGGGAGACCCAGTACTTC	CASSPGLARGETQYF
NA	TRBV5-6	TRBD1	TRBJ1-4	TGTGCCAGCAGCTTGGGAACCGGGACAGTGAATGAAAAACTGTTTTTT	CASSLGTGTVNEKLFF
NA	TRBV7-9	NA	TRBJ2-5	TGTGCCAGCAGCTTTAGAGAGACCCAGTACTTC	CASSFRETQYF
NA	TRBV14	NA	TRBJ2-2	TGTGCCAGCACCGCGACGGGATGGTACACCGGGGAGCTGTTTTTT	CASTATGWYTGELFF
NA	TRBV28	TRBD2	TRBJ2-1	TGTGCCAGCAGTTTGGGGCTAGCGGAGAACAATGAGCAGTTCTTC	CASSLGLAENNEQFF
NA	TRBV30	NA	TRBJ1-3	TGTGCCTGCAGACAGGCTGGCGGAAACACCATATATTTT	CACRQAGGNTIYF
once	TRBV5-1	NA	TRBJ1-3	TGCGCCAGCAGCAATTCCGGGGGTAACACCATATATTTT	CASSNSGGNTIYF
NA	TRBV18	TRBD2	TRBJ2-1	TGTGCCAGCTCACTGACTAGCGGGTCCATTGATGAGCAGTTCTTC	CASSLTSGSIDEQFF
NA	TRBV5-5	TRBD1	TRBJ2-7	TGTGCCAGCAGCTTCTCCGGGACAGGGGGCGGCGAGCAGTACTTC	CASSFSGTGGGEQYF
NA	TRBV7-9	TRBD1	TRBJ1-1	TGTGCCATCGCTGGGGACAGGGGTTGGGACACTGAAGCTTTCTTT	CAIAGDRGWDTEAFF
NA	TRBV6-5	NA	TRBJ1-3	TGTGCCAGCAGGGGACCAGGGGTAGGAAACACCATATATTTT	CASRGPGVGNTIYF
NA	TRBV4-2	TRBD1	TRBJ1-5	TGTGCCAGCAGCTACCTGGACAGGGGGGATCAGCCCCAGCATTTT	CASSYLDRGDQPQHF
NA	TRBV29-1	TRBD2	TRBJ2-3	TGCAGCGCCCGAGGGTTGACTAGCGGGAGGAACACAGATACGCAGTATTTT	CSARGLTSGRNTDTQYF
NA	TRBV14	TRBD1	TRBJ2-7	TGTGCCAGCAGACGGACAGGAGATTACGAGCAGTACTTC	CASRRTGDYEQYF
NA	TRBV9	NA	TRBJ1-1	TGTGCCAGCAGCGTACAGGGTGACACTGAAGCTTTCTTT	CASSVQGDTEAFF
NA	TRBV5-4	NA	TRBJ1-2	TGTGCCAGCAGCTTGGCCCTGGGGGCGAGATATGGCTACACCTTC	CASSLALGARYGYTF
NA	TRBV15	NA	TRBJ1-2	TGTGCCACCACCCAGAAGGGGTTTTTGGACGGCTACACCTTC	CATTQKGFLDGYTF
NA	TRBV7-9	NA	TRBJ2-7	TGTGCCAGCAGCTTATCACAGCGGGCCTCCTACGAGCAGTACTTC	CASSLSQRASYEQYF
NA	TRBV18	TRBD1	TRBJ1-1	TGTGCCAGCTCACCTACTATACAGGGGGCCATGAACACTGAAGCTTTCTTT	CASSPTIQGAMNTEAFF
NA	TRBV5-1	TRBD2	TRBJ2-3	TGCGCCAGCAGCTTGGATAGCGGGAGTACAGATACGCAGTATTTT	CASSLDSGSTDTQYF
NA	TRBV9	NA	TRBJ1-1	TGTGCCAGCAGCGTAGAGGTAGACATGAACACTGAAGCTTTCTTT	CASSVEVDMNTEAFF
NA	TRBV5-6	TRBD2	TRBJ2-7	TGTGCCAGCAGCCGGCACGGCGGGACTAGCTTCTGGGAGCAGTACTTC	CASSRHGGTSFWEQYF
NA	TRBV28	NA	TRBJ2-5	TGTGCCAGCAGTTTAGCAGCGCTTAAGGAGACCCAGTACTTC	CASSLAALKETQYF
NA	TRBV27	NA	TRBJ1-6	TGTGCCAGCAGTTTATCGCTCCCGGCCTATAATTCACCCCTCCACTTT	CASSLSLPAYNSPLHF
NA	TRBV6-4	TRBD1	TRBJ2-7	TGTGCCAGCAGCCCCGGACAGGGGGCCTACGAGCAGTACTTC	CASSPGQGAYEQYF
NA	TRBV10-3	NA	TRBJ1-1	TGTGCCATCGCGATGGAGGGGAACACTGAAGCTTTCTTT	CAIAMEGNTEAFF
NA	TRBV7-2	NA	TRBJ1-2	TGTGCCAGCAGCCCCCGTAGAGGGGGGGATGGCTACACCTTC	CASSPRRGGDGYTF
NA	TRBV6-5	NA	TRBJ2-7	TGTGCCAGCAGTTACGAACGAGGCCACGAGCAGTACTTC	CASSYERGHEQYF